Below are 22 T cell receptor beta chains sequenced from a single sample in a study of blood T cell repertoires in COVID-19. Sequencing used immunoSEQ multiplex PCR; TCRdb keeps in-frame clones, though not all of them. Of 150,000 to 200,000 clones listed, under 85% are singletons. Specimen: peripheral blood. Receptors originate from a woman aged 70-85 years with COVID-19, enrolled during active disease.

This chain links TRBV11-2 with TRBJ2-5; 8 bases align to TRBD2. With V trimmed by 4 bases and J by 4 bases, 8 bases remained unmatched. The germline CDR1 and CDR2 sequences are SGHAT and FQNNGV. The CDR3 extends over 15 amino acids. CDR3 in DNA: TGTGCCAGCAGCTCCGAAGCGGGAGCTGCAGAGACCCAGTACTTC. This gives the protein CASSSEAGAAETQYF. Full variable domain (missing parts from reference TRBV11-2 and TRBJ2-5): EAGVAQSPRYKIIEKRQSVAFWCNPISGHATLYWYQQILGQGPKLLIQFQNNGVVDDSQLPKDRFSAERLKGVDSTLKIQPAKLEDSAVYLCASSSEAGAAETQYFGPGTRLLVL.

The CDR3 spells CAWSGGGFGYTF. The CDR3 DNA sequence: TGTGCCTGGAGTGGAGGGGGTTTTGGCTACACCTTC. This chain joins TRBV30 and TRBJ1-2, with D perhaps matching TRBD1 (6 bases). CDR3 size: 12 residues. The germline CDR1 and CDR2 sequences are GTSNPN and SVGIG (reference sequence). Trimming removed 1 base at V and 7 bases at J, with 10 bases between.

This rearrangement joins TRBV5-1 to TRBJ2-6; 8 bases map to TRBD2. The trim removed 3 bases at V and 4 bases at J, leaving 12 bases unmatched. The CDR3 consists of 18 residues. Germline CDR1 reads SGHRS; CDR2 reads YFSETQ. The CDR3 protein is CASSSGGAGAEGANVLTF. CDR3 bases: TGCGCCAGCAGCTCCGGTGGAGCGGGGGCGGAGGGGGCCAACGTCCTGACTTTC.

The CDR3 DNA sequence: TGTGCCAGCTCACTGTCGGGGGGCCAGGACGGCTACACCTTC. Translating gives CASSLSGGQDGYTF. This sequence joins TRBV18 and TRBJ1-2; TRBD1 is a possible D gene (6 bases). The CDR3 is made up of 14 amino acids. Germline V CDR1 and CDR2: KGHSH, LQKENI. V gave up 4 bases and J gave up 8 bases, with 17 bases separating them.

The V gene is TRBV19, the J gene TRBJ1-2; D is unclear. Germline CDR1 and CDR2: LNHDA and SQIVND (reference sequence). The V end lost 3 bases, the J end lost 4 bases, and 9 bases lay between the germline ends. CDR3 length: 13 amino acids. The CDR3 region has the DNA TGTGCCAGTAGTATGTCGGGGAGCTATGGCTACACCTTC. It translates to CASSMSGSYGYTF.

A few counts support this clone. The chain uses TRBV19 and TRBJ1-4; 8 nucleotides line up with TRBD1. With 3 bases clipped from V and 6 bases from J, the junction kept 3 bases outside the gene matches. The germline gives CDR1 LNHDA, CDR2 SQIVND (reference sequence). This CDR3 is built from 14 residues. CDR3 nucleotide sequence: TGTGCCAGTAGTATGTCAGGGGGCGATGAAAAACTGTTTTTT. Amino acid sequence: CASSMSGGDEKLFF.

This sequence joins TRBV7-2 and TRBJ2-7, with a possible D match to TRBD1 (6 bases). V lost 5 bases and J lost 5, with 22 bases in between. CDR3 length: 16 residues. From germline, CDR1 is SGHTA and CDR2 FQGNSA. For the CDR3, the DNA is TGTGCCAGCAGCCTCAGGCCGGGTGGGGGCAAGGACGAGCAGTACTTC. Translation: CASSLRPGGGKDEQYF.

This clone turned up a few times. The chain is built from TRBV6-2 or TRBV6-3 and TRBJ1-5; D may be TRBD1 (5 bases). The V end was cut by 6 bases, the J end by 0 bases, with 21 bases between. CDR3 size: 18 residues. From germline, CDR1 is MNHEY and CDR2 SVGEGT. The CDR3 loop reads CASSLRAVLFLSNQPQHF. The DNA for the CDR3 is TGTGCCAGCAGCCTCAGGGCCGTCTTATTTCTTAGCAATCAGCCCCAGCATTTT.

This clone was detected a few times. The chain combines TRBV9 with TRBJ2-7; D is unresolved. The V gene's germline CDR1 is SGDLS and CDR2 YYNGEE. V was clipped by 0 bases and J by 5 bases, with 9 bases between them. This CDR3 spans 13 amino acids. CDR3 DNA sequence: TGTGCCAGCAGCGTAGGGGCCTTGAACGAGCAGTACTTC. Translating it yields CASSVGALNEQYF.

The chain links TRBV19 to TRBJ2-1; TRBD2 matches 8 bases. This CDR3 has 15 residues. Germline V gene sequence: CDR1 LNHDA, CDR2 SQIVND (reference sequence). V shed 2 bases, J shed 5 bases, and the junction held 5 bases outside the gene matches. The chain's CDR3 is CASSIMGLGDNEQFF. Here the CDR3 DNA reads TGTGCCAGTAGTATAATGGGACTAGGAGACAATGAGCAGTTCTTC.

The chain joins TRBV13 to TRBJ2-3, with 7 bases aligning to TRBD1. Germline lookup yields CDR1 PRHDT and CDR2 FYEKMQ (reference sequence). This CDR3 spans 16 amino acids. V shed 5 bases, J shed 3 bases, and the junction held 11 bases outside the gene matches. The CDR3 loop reads CASSGPRGWGTDTQYF. The DNA for the CDR3 is TGTGCCAGCAGCGGACCCAGGGGGTGGGGGACAGATACGCAGTATTTT.

The chain links TRBV6-2 or TRBV6-3 to TRBJ2-3, with 7 bases aligning to TRBD2. V lost 0 bases and J lost 6; bases outside the gene matches: 12. Germline lookup yields CDR1 MNHEY and CDR2 SVGEGT. The CDR3 runs to 17 residues. CDR3 nucleotide sequence: TGTGCCAGCAGTTACTCGACTCGGACTAGTCTCCGGGATACGCAGTATTTT. This encodes CASSYSTRTSLRDTQYF.

The chain recombines TRBV30 with TRBJ1-1, with TRBD1 matching over 9 bases. V lost 3 bases to trimming and J lost 8 bases; unmatched junction nucleotides: 10. The CDR3 is 14 amino acids. The V gene's germline CDR1 is GTSNPN and CDR2 SVGIG (reference sequence). CDR3 nucleotide sequence: TGTGCCTGGAGGTTACCGGGACAGGGCCTGGAAGCTTTCTTT. Translated: CAWRLPGQGLEAFF.

This clone has just one count. This chain joins TRBV10-3 and TRBJ2-7; D ambiguous. Trimming left V 3 bases short and J 2 bases short, with 8 bases between. CDR1 is ENHRY, CDR2 SYGVKD, per germline. CDR3 length: 13 residues. The CDR3 DNA reads as TGTGCCATCAGTGAAGCAGGTGCCTACGAGCAGTACTTC. This translates into CAISEAGAYEQYF.

The chain carries TRBV5-1 and TRBJ1-3; unclear D gene. The CDR3 runs 14 residues. Per the germline V gene, CDR1 is SGHRS and CDR2 is YFSETQ. The V end lost 4 bases, the J end lost 9 bases, and 17 bases lay between the germline ends. The DNA for the CDR3 is TGCGCCAGCAGCGGCGGTACACCGGTGGGCACCATATATTTT. The encoded protein is CASSGGTPVGTIYF.

J is TRBJ1-4 and V is TRBV29-1; 10 bases fit TRBD1. Germline V gene sequence: CDR1 SQVTM, CDR2 ANQGSEA. The CDR3 is 16 amino acids. V shed 7 bases, J shed 7 bases, and the junction held 15 bases outside the gene matches. The CDR3 DNA reads TGCAGCGCCCGAGGTTTGACAGGGGGCCCATTTGAAAAACTGTTTTTT. The encoded protein is CSARGLTGGPFEKLFF.

This sequence joins TRBV4-3 and TRBJ2-2; 8 bases fit TRBD2. The CDR3 length is 17 residues. Germline V gene data show CDR1 as LGHNA and CDR2 as YSLEER. Germline trimming cut 4 bases from V and 1 base from J; bases unmatched to any gene: 8. In DNA form, the CDR3 reads TGCGCCAGCAGCCTATTCCCTAGCGGGCAGAACACCGGGGAGCTGTTTTTT. Residues: CASSLFPSGQNTGELFF.

The gene calls are TRBV7-3 and TRBJ2-1, with D possibly matching TRBD2 (6 bases). The V gene's germline CDR1 is SGHTA and CDR2 FQGTGA. The V gene lost 3 bases and the J gene lost 0 bases, with 9 bases spanning the gap. The CDR3 has 15 residues. In DNA, the CDR3 is TGTGCCAGCAGCTTCTCCGGGGGCTCCTACAATGAGCAGTTCTTC. It is translated as CASSFSGGSYNEQFF.

This clone turned up a few times. This chain joins TRBV29-1 and TRBJ2-3, with D tentatively TRBD1 (6 bases). Trimming cost V 0 bases and J 3 bases, with 10 bases left between them. The CDR3 runs to 14 residues. Per germline, CDR1 SQVTM and CDR2 ANQGSEA. As DNA, the CDR3 is TGCAGCGTTGAAGATCGTGACAGGACAGATACGCAGTATTTT. Translating gives CSVEDRDRTDTQYF.

The V gene is TRBV9, the J gene TRBJ2-1, with a weak D call TRBD2 (5 bases). The CDR3 length is 15 residues. Between the trimmed V and J ends, which lost 4 bases and 7 bases, there was a span of 18 bases. Germline V gives CDR1 SGDLS, CDR2 YYNGEE. CDR3 sequence: CASSPHRESGNEQFF. CDR3 DNA: TGTGCCAGCAGCCCCCACCGGGAATCGGGTAATGAGCAGTTCTTC.

This rearrangement joins TRBV14 to TRBJ1-1, with TRBD1 identical over 7 bases. J gave up 5 bases and V 1 base, and 4 bases lay outside the gene matches. CDR3 size: 14 residues. Germline-derived CDR1 and CDR2 are SGHDN and FVKESK. As DNA, the CDR3 is TGTGCCAGCAGCCAAGCGGCAGGGGGGACTGAAGCTTTCTTT. It specifies CASSQAAGGTEAFF.

The rearrangement joins TRBV4-3 to TRBJ2-1; D is perhaps TRBD1 (6 bases). The CDR3 length is 14 residues. Germline lookup yields CDR1 LGHNA and CDR2 YSLEER. With 2 bases removed from V and 10 bases from J, the gap between germline ends came to 15 bases. In nucleotides, the CDR3 is TGCGCCAGCAGCCAACAGGAACAGGGCCGCGAGCAGTTCTTC. Translating gives CASSQQEQGREQFF.